This entry lists 20 T cell receptor beta chains sequenced from one sample in a study of T-cell reconstitution after alpha-beta-depleted transplantation in children. Preparation of the TCRbeta library involved a method that used unique molecular identifiers. TCRdb reprocessed the PCR reads via MiXCR and lists one record per CDR3 protein. The sample holds 350,000 to 450,000 distinct CDR3 sequences, around 21% seen once. Specimen: PBMCs from the stem cell graft donor, collected from the stem cell graft. These receptors all come from a human donor who donated a stem cell graft to a child with acute myeloid leukemia.

This clonotype occurred many times. The chain employs TRBV5-1 and TRBJ2-7, with 8 positions matching TRBD1. Germline CDR1 reads SGHRS; CDR2 reads YFSETQ. The CDR3 runs to 14 residues. V gave up 4 bases and J gave up 6 bases; unmatched junction bases: 9. The CDR3 is CASSMDRELGEQYF. CDR3 nucleotides: TGCGCCAGCAGCATGGACAGGGAGTTGGGCGAGCAGTACTTC.

This clonotype has just a few counts. The V call is TRBV5-1, the J call TRBJ1-4; D is unclear. Germline CDR1 reads SGHRS; CDR2 reads YFSETQ. The CDR3 sequence is 16 residues long. V was pared by 4 bases and J by 6 bases, with 19 bases between. For the CDR3, the DNA is TGCGCCAGCAGCCCCCATGGTCCCGGATTAGATGAAAAACTGTTTTTT. Encoded protein: CASSPHGPGLDEKLFF.

This chain joins TRBV19 and TRBJ2-7, with 10 positions matching TRBD2. This CDR3 comprises 15 residues. Germline values: CDR1 LNHDA, CDR2 SQIVND (reference sequence). The ends lost 5 bases at V and 4 bases at J; junction bases unmatched: 8. This chain's CDR3 is CASSPAGTSAYEQYF. In nucleotides, the CDR3 is TGTGCCAGTAGTCCGGCCGGGACTAGCGCGTACGAGCAGTACTTC.

V and J are TRBV5-1 and TRBJ2-7; tentative D call: TRBD1 (8 bases). The germline V gene has CDR1 SGHRS and CDR2 YFSETQ. The length of the CDR3 is 14 residues. V was shortened by 4 bases and J by 6 bases, with 17 bases between the two germline ends. CDR3 DNA sequence: TGCGCCAGCAGCCCTGGACAGGGAGGGCTCGAGCAGTACTTC. Its translation is CASSPGQGGLEQYF.

This clonotype was counted a few times. V gene TRBV24-1 combines with J gene TRBJ2-1; D unresolved. Looked up from germline, CDR1 is KGHDR and CDR2 is SFDVKD. This CDR3 is 12 amino acids long. The V gene lost 6 bases and the J gene lost 8 bases, with 10 bases spanning the gap. CDR3 residues: CATSSSSDEQFF. CDR3 bases: TGTGCCACCAGTTCCAGTTCGGATGAGCAGTTCTTC.

The V gene is TRBV20-1, the J gene TRBJ1-1; tentatively, D is TRBD1 (5 bases). The germline gives CDR1 DFQATT, CDR2 SNEGSKA (reference sequence). The CDR3 is 12 amino acids. Trimming removed 6 bases from V and 11 bases from J, with 19 bases in between. For the CDR3, the DNA is TGCAGTGCGAGCTGGGGCCCTCCGGGTGCTTTCTTT. Its protein product is CSASWGPPGAFF.

V usage is TRBV28 and J usage is TRBJ2-7, with D possibly matching TRBD2 (6 bases). V lost 8 bases and J 2 bases, leaving 22 bases between the germline ends. The germline gives CDR1 MDHEN, CDR2 SYDVKM. The CDR3 extends over 16 amino acids. Written as DNA, the CDR3 is TGTGCCAGCGCATTTATCGGAGGGATCTCCCCCTACGAGCAGTACTTC. It translates to CASAFIGGISPYEQYF.

The gene calls are TRBV29-1 and TRBJ1-6; perhaps TRBD1 as D (5 bases). The germline CDR1 and CDR2 sequences are SQVTM and ANQGSEA. The CDR3 runs 15 residues. V lost 6 bases to trimming and J lost 6 bases, with 18 bases between them. This chain's CDR3 is CSVSEGLTSNSPLHF. The CDR3 DNA is TGCAGCGTCTCAGAGGGGCTGACGAGTAATTCACCCCTCCACTTT.

V is TRBV12-3 or TRBV12-4 and J is TRBJ1-3; no definite D call. The V and J ends lost 7 bases and 0 bases respectively, with 7 bases between them. The CDR3 contains 13 residues. The DNA for the CDR3 is TGTGCCAGCATGGTTGACTCTGGAAACACCATATATTTT. Its translation: CASMVDSGNTIYF.

The rearrangement joins TRBV28 to TRBJ2-1, with a possible D match to TRBD2 (5 bases). The CDR3 spans 16 residues. With 6 bases removed from V and 0 bases from J, the gap between germline ends came to 15 bases. The germline V gene encodes CDR1 MDHEN and CDR2 SYDVKM. This CDR3 is CASRHRGSTSYNEQFF. CDR3 coding DNA: TGTGCCAGCAGGCACCGAGGGTCCACCTCCTACAATGAGCAGTTCTTC.

This clonotype has more than one count but fewer than ten. The V and J genes are TRBV4-2 and TRBJ2-7; D gene uncertain. V lost 0 bases and J 4 bases, leaving 4 bases between the germline ends. Germline values: CDR1 LGHNA, CDR2 YNFKEQ. The CDR3 extends over 12 amino acids. The CDR3 region is CASSQDGYEQYF. The CDR3 DNA is TGTGCCAGCAGCCAAGATGGGTACGAGCAGTACTTC.

At least ten counts were recorded for this clonotype. This chain links TRBV5-6 with TRBJ1-2, with TRBD1 matching 8 bases. CDR3 length: 14 amino acids. With 4 bases clipped from V and 3 bases from J, the junction kept 5 bases outside the gene matches. Germline CDR1 and CDR2: SGHDT and YYEEEE. Here the CDR3 DNA reads TGTGCCAGCAGCCTAGGACAGGGCCACTATGGCTACACCTTC. Amino acid sequence: CASSLGQGHYGYTF.

The chain recombines TRBV6-1 with TRBJ2-7; TRBD1 is a possible D gene (6 bases). V was cut by 5 bases and J by 3 bases, with 17 bases left in between. Germline V gene lookup returns CDR1 MNHNS and CDR2 SASEGT. This CDR3 has 15 amino acids. CDR3 residues: CASSPQVGGFYEQYF. The CDR3, as DNA: TGTGCCAGCAGTCCTCAGGTTGGGGGCTTCTACGAGCAGTACTTC.

This chain links TRBV6-1 with TRBJ1-1, with 7 bases matching TRBD1. The CDR3 spans 15 residues. Looked up from germline, CDR1 is MNHNS and CDR2 is SASEGT. V dropped 6 bases and J dropped 5; count of bases not matched to a gene: 12. The CDR3 DNA is TGTGCCAGCAGACTCTTGGGACAGAGGAGGACTGAAGCTTTCTTT. It translates to CASRLLGQRRTEAFF.

The chain employs TRBV4-3 and TRBJ2-5; 11 bases map to TRBD1. CDR3 length: 16 residues. V lost 1 base to trimming and J lost 5 bases; unmatched junction nucleotides: 6. Germline V gene sequence: CDR1 LGHNA, CDR2 YSLEER. For the CDR3, the DNA is TGCGCCAGCAGCCAAGTGGGACAGGGGGGGACGGAGACCCAGTACTTC. This gives the protein CASSQVGQGGTETQYF.

V and J are TRBV5-1 and TRBJ2-1; no firm D call. Germline V gene lookup returns CDR1 SGHRS and CDR2 YFSETQ. V was pared by 0 bases and J by 2 bases, with 9 bases between. The CDR3 is 15 residues long. CDR3 DNA sequence: TGCGCCAGCAGCTTGGTTTACGGACCCTACAATGAGCAGTTCTTC. Translated: CASSLVYGPYNEQFF.

This clonotype was seen repeatedly, ten times or more. The chain is built from TRBV29-1 and TRBJ2-7; D unresolved. The CDR3 consists of 12 residues. Germline V lookup: CDR1 SQVTM, CDR2 ANQGSEA. V gave up 6 bases and J gave up 7 bases, with 16 bases separating them. This CDR3 is CSVRHQMGEQYF. In DNA, the CDR3 is TGCAGCGTGAGACACCAAATGGGGGAGCAGTACTTC.

This clonotype has more than one count but fewer than ten. This rearrangement joins TRBV5-1 to TRBJ1-2, with 9 bases that match TRBD1. The CDR3 totals 13 residues. Germline V gene lookup returns CDR1 SGHRS and CDR2 YFSETQ. J gave up 7 bases and V 4 bases, and 5 bases lay outside the gene matches. The CDR3 spells CASSAGQGTGYTF. The DNA of the CDR3 is TGCGCCAGCAGCGCGGGACAGGGTACTGGCTACACCTTC.

The chain joins TRBV29-1 to TRBJ2-2; 7 nucleotides align to TRBD1. Germline lookup yields CDR1 SQVTM and CDR2 ANQGSEA. The CDR3 loop spans 17 amino acids. J gave up 6 bases and V 7 bases, and 20 bases lay outside the gene matches. The chain's CDR3 is CSAAMLYTGDSAGELFF. The CDR3 DNA reads TGCAGCGCAGCGATGTTGTACACAGGGGATTCGGCCGGGGAGCTGTTTTTT.

This clonotype was recorded a few times. J is TRBJ2-7 and V is TRBV4-1; 11 bases line up with TRBD2. Germline CDR1 is MGHRA and CDR2 is YSYEKL. CDR3 size: 16 residues. With 4 bases clipped from V and 2 bases from J, the junction kept 7 bases outside the gene matches. The CDR3 protein is CASSRTGTSGPYEQYF. In DNA, the CDR3 is TGCGCCAGCAGCCGGACCGGGACTAGCGGCCCCTACGAGCAGTACTTC.